This entry lists 30 T cell receptor beta chains sequenced from one sample in a study of a mutant IDH1 vaccine in newly diagnosed glioma. Clones were sequenced by immunoSEQ multiplex PCR, and TCRdb holds only the in-frame ones, with some missing. The sample carries 60,000 or so clones, approximately 81% recorded once. Time point noted: week 35, safety follow-up. Every vaccination contained 300 ug of the mutant IDH1 20-mer peptide and was paired with topical imiquimod. For these TCRs, the target antigens are not known. Sequenced here: PBMCs, sampled from a glioma patient whose treatment included an IDH1 peptide vaccine. The receptors were sampled from a man aged 25-45 years with glioma.

This chain connects TRBV12-2 to TRBJ1-3; no check of the table's D call, TRBD1, against the DNA was made. TRBV12-2 is noted as a pseudogene. The CDR3 consists of 15 residues. CDR3 nucleotides: TGTGCAAGTCGCTTAGGGGACAACTCTGGAAACACCATATATTTT. It specifies CASRLGDNSGNTIYF.

The chain links TRBV5-1 to TRBJ2-7; D not certain. The germline CDR1 and CDR2 sequences are SGHRS and YFSETQ. The V gene lost 0 bases and the J gene lost 1 base, with 8 bases spanning the gap. The CDR3 length is 14 residues. The CDR3 sequence is CASSLGDGSYEQYF. The CDR3 DNA reads as TGCGCCAGCAGCTTGGGTGACGGGTCCTACGAGCAGTACTTC.

By share, this clone counts as medium-sized (0.01 to 0.1%). The V call is TRBV6-4, the J call TRBJ2-2; D remains ambiguous. This CDR3 has 13 amino acids. Per germline, CDR1 MRHNA and CDR2 SNTAGT. Trimming removed 4 bases from V and 1 base from J, with 4 bases in between. The CDR3 loop reads CASSAGNTGELFF. Written as DNA, the CDR3 is TGTGCCAGCAGTGCGGGGAACACCGGGGAGCTGTTTTTT.

This clone was recorded a few times. The rearrangement uses TRBV2 and TRBJ1-1; TRBD1 matches at 7 bases. This CDR3 comprises 14 residues. Germline V CDR1 and CDR2: SNHLY, FYNNEI. After removal of 5 bases from V and 1 base from J, the junction contained 4 bases not matched to a gene. For the CDR3, the DNA is TGTGCCAGCAGTTTACAGGGGAGGAACACTGAAGCTTTCTTT. Its translation: CASSLQGRNTEAFF.

The chain uses TRBV5-1 and TRBJ2-1; 11 bases map to TRBD1. Losses at the gene ends were 0 bases for V and 3 bases for J; bases not matched to a gene: 5. This CDR3 region has 17 residues. CDR1 and CDR2 from the germline V gene are SGHRS and YFSETQ. CDR3 DNA: TGCGCCAGCAGCTTGGAAGGACAGGGGGCAATCTACAATGAGCAGTTCTTC. Residues: CASSLEGQGAIYNEQFF.

The J gene is TRBJ2-7, the V gene TRBV2, with TRBD2 identical over 8 bases. Germline CDR1 SNHLY, CDR2 FYNNEI. Trimming at V came to 6 bases and at J to 6 bases, leaving 13 bases not matched to a gene. The CDR3 spans 15 residues. For the CDR3, the DNA is TGTGCCAGCAGAGGATTCGGGACTAGTGTTTCCGAGCAGTACTTC. This codes for CASRGFGTSVSEQYF.

CDR3 in amino acids: CASSHRDRGNMNTEAFF. In nucleotides, the CDR3 is TGCGCCAGCAGCCACCGGGACAGGGGCAACATGAACACTGAAGCTTTCTTT. The chain has TRBV4-1 and TRBJ1-1, with 10 bases that match TRBD1. The CDR3 is 17 amino acids. The ends lost 3 bases at V and 0 bases at J; junction bases unmatched: 7. Per germline, CDR1 MGHRA and CDR2 YSYEKL.

The CDR3 here is CASSWGQNTEAFF. In nucleotides, the CDR3 is TGTGCCAGCAGCTGGGGACAGAACACTGAAGCTTTCTTT. The chain employs TRBV7-9 and TRBJ1-1; maybe TRBD1 (6 bases). The CDR3 consists of 13 residues. Trimming removed 4 bases at V and 1 base at J, with 7 bases between. Germline assignment: CDR1 SEHNR and CDR2 FQNEAQ (reference sequence).

This clone was seen a handful of times. The V gene is TRBV7-2, the J gene TRBJ1-1, with a tentative D call TRBD1 (5 bases). This CDR3 is 13 amino acids long. Per the germline V gene, CDR1 is SGHTA and CDR2 is FQGNSA. Between the trimmed V and J ends, which lost 6 bases and 1 base, there was a span of 9 bases. CDR3 sequence (DNA): TGTGCCAGCAGAGACACAGGGAACACTGAAGCTTTCTTT. Its protein is CASRDTGNTEAFF.

V and J are TRBV6-1 and TRBJ2-5, with 7 bases identical to TRBD2. Trimming cost V 10 bases and J 2 bases; bases outside gene matches: 13. The length of the CDR3 is 15 residues. Germline V lookup: CDR1 MNHNS, CDR2 SASEGT. CDR3 protein: CATGWGGTSQETQYF. The CDR3 nucleotides are TGTGCCACTGGGTGGGGGGGAACTTCGCAAGAGACCCAGTACTTC.

The chain joins TRBV9 to TRBJ2-5, with D possibly TRBD2 on 6 matching bases. Trimming pared 0 bases from V and 5 bases from J, leaving 17 bases between. Germline V gene lookup returns CDR1 SGDLS and CDR2 YYNGEE. The CDR3 extends over 16 amino acids. Written as DNA, the CDR3 is TGTGCCAGCAGCGTAGCCGGGGGTGGGTCGCGGGAGACCCAGTACTTC. Translation gives CASSVAGGGSRETQYF.

In DNA form, the CDR3 reads TGTGCCAGCAGCTCACAGGGCACTAATCAGCCCCAGCATTTT. Translated, it gives CASSSQGTNQPQHF. The chain recombines TRBV7-6 with TRBJ1-5, with a weak D call TRBD1 (6 bases). The V end was cut by 4 bases, the J end by 4 bases, with 11 bases between. The CDR3 totals 14 residues. Germline V gives CDR1 SGHVS, CDR2 FNYEAQ. Together with reference TRBV7-6 and TRBJ1-5, the CDR3 gives the full variable domain: GAGVSQSPRYKVTKRGQDVALRCDPISGHVSLYWYRQALGQGPEFLTYFNYEAQQDKSGLPNDRFSAERPEGSISTLTIQRTEQRDSAMYRCASSSQGTNQPQHFGDGTRLSIL.

In this sample, this clone turned up once. The chain links TRBV7-2 to TRBJ2-6; 9 bases line up with TRBD1. The CDR3 has 19 residues. J gave up 0 bases and V 5 bases, and 11 bases lay outside the gene matches. CDR1 SGHTA and CDR2 FQGNSA come from the germline V gene. The CDR3 nucleotides read TGTGCCAGCAGCGCCCACAGGGGGCTTCTCCTCTCTGGGGCCAACGTCCTGACTTTC. This codes for CASSAHRGLLLSGANVLTF.

This clone came up once. V is TRBV5-6 and J is TRBJ2-1; 12 bases match TRBD2. CDR1 and CDR2 (germline): SGHDT, YYEEEE. This CDR3 is 17 amino acids long. With 4 bases clipped from V and 6 bases from J, the junction kept 11 bases outside the gene matches. This CDR3 is CASSLGLAGWASNEQFF. DNA of the CDR3: TGTGCCAGCAGCCTAGGACTAGCGGGGTGGGCCAGCAATGAGCAGTTCTTC.

The rearrangement joins TRBV5-1 to TRBJ2-6; D gene uncertain. The CDR3 consists of 13 residues. The ends were cut back, 5 bases at V and 0 bases at J, with 3 bases in the middle. Germline assignment: CDR1 SGHRS and CDR2 YFSETQ. The CDR3 protein is CASRVSGANVLTF. The CDR3 DNA sequence: TGCGCCAGCAGAGTCTCTGGGGCCAACGTCCTGACTTTC.

The chain has TRBV12-2 and TRBJ1-5; the tabulated D call, TRBD1, remains unverified against the DNA. TRBV12-2 is reported as a pseudogene. This CDR3 has 17 residues. The CDR3 coding sequence is TGTGCAAGTCGTTCACCTAAAGCAGGGGGCAGCAATCAGCCCCAGCATTTT. The encoded protein is CASRSPKAGGSNQPQHF.

The rearrangement links TRBV4-1 to TRBJ2-1; TRBD1 matches 8 bases. CDR1 MGHRA and CDR2 YSYEKL come from the germline V gene. This CDR3 comprises 15 residues. V lost 4 bases to trimming and J lost 2 bases; unmatched junction nucleotides: 4. CDR3: CASSPDRAPYNEQFF. The CDR3 region has the DNA TGCGCCAGCAGCCCGGACAGGGCCCCCTACAATGAGCAGTTCTTC.

This clone was picked up a small number of times. This chain connects TRBV15 to TRBJ2-3; 9 bases map to TRBD2. Germline V gives CDR1 LNHNV, CDR2 YYDKDF (reference sequence). With 3 bases clipped from V and 3 bases from J, the junction kept 10 bases outside the gene matches. The CDR3 is made up of 17 amino acids. The DNA of the CDR3 is TGTGCCACCAGCAGTAATGGGCGGGGGGGCTCAACAGATACGCAGTATTTT. Its protein is CATSSNGRGGSTDTQYF.

The rearrangement joins TRBV19 to TRBJ2-2; D is unclear. This CDR3 is built from 15 residues. Looked up from germline, CDR1 is LNHDA and CDR2 is SQIVND (reference sequence). With 1 base removed from V and 3 bases from J, the gap between germline ends came to 9 bases. The CDR3 DNA follows: TGTGCCAGTAGTATAGGGCAGGCGCACACCGGGGAGCTGTTTTTT. Residues: CASSIGQAHTGELFF. Based on the CDR3 plus reference TRBV19 and TRBJ2-2, the full variable domain is DGGITQSPKYLFRKEGQNVTLSCEQNLNHDAMYWYRQDPGQGLRLIYYSQIVNDFQKGDIAEGYSVSREKKESFPLTVTSAQKNPTAFYLCASSIGQAHTGELFFGEGSRLTVL.

There are a few counts of this clone. The rearrangement uses TRBV10-3 and TRBJ2-2; possible D gene TRBD2, 5 bases. Germline-derived CDR1 and CDR2 are ENHRY and SYGVKD. V shed 2 bases and J shed 4 bases, with 8 bases lying between them. This CDR3 spans 14 amino acids. CDR3 amino acids: CAISEGLTTGELFF. The CDR3 bases are TGTGCCATCAGTGAGGGACTGACCACCGGGGAGCTGTTTTTT.

The chain uses TRBV2 and TRBJ1-3; weak D call: TRBD1 (5 bases). With 6 bases removed from V and 0 bases from J, the gap between germline ends came to 12 bases. The CDR3 is 15 residues long. Germline-derived CDR1 and CDR2 are SNHLY and FYNNEI. The CDR3 here is CASRRGSNSGNTIYF. The CDR3, as DNA: TGTGCCAGCAGGAGGGGATCCAACTCTGGAAACACCATATATTTT.

V usage is TRBV12-5 and J usage is TRBJ1-1, with 7 bases aligning to TRBD1. The J segment lost 4 bases and the V segment lost 3 bases, leaving 14 bases of the junction unmatched. The CDR3 length is 17 residues. Germline-derived CDR1 and CDR2 are LGHNT and FRNRAP. In DNA form, the CDR3 reads TGTGCTAGTGGTTTAGCGACACACACAGGGGCGCCCACTGAAGCTTTCTTT. Translated: CASGLATHTGAPTEAFF.

The rearrangement links TRBV9 to TRBJ2-2; the D is unclear. Germline CDR1 and CDR2: SGDLS and YYNGEE. The CDR3 runs to 12 residues. Trimming took off 3 bases at V and 5 bases at J, with 5 bases between the two ends. This CDR3 reads CASSGRTGELFF. The CDR3 bases are TGTGCCAGCAGCGGCAGGACCGGGGAGCTGTTTTTT.

This chain uses TRBV29-1 with TRBJ2-1, with 11 bases fitting TRBD2. CDR3 length: 15 residues. Germline-derived CDR1 and CDR2 are SQVTM and ANQGSEA. V shed 3 bases, J shed 7 bases, and the junction held 8 bases outside the gene matches. The CDR3 DNA reads as TGCAGCGTTGATCGGCCTAGCGGGGGGAGAAATGAGCAGTTCTTC. Translating gives CSVDRPSGGRNEQFF.

The chain employs TRBV7-8 and TRBJ2-5, with D perhaps TRBD2 (6 bases). Per germline, CDR1 SGHVS and CDR2 FQNEAQ. The CDR3 consists of 16 residues. V was clipped by 1 base and J by 4 bases, with 16 bases between them. The CDR3 spells CASSLGRAGIGETQYF. As DNA, the CDR3 is TGTGCCAGCAGCTTAGGAAGGGCGGGGATTGGAGAGACCCAGTACTTC.

The genes are TRBV2 and TRBJ1-4, with 10 positions matching TRBD1. In germline, CDR1 is SNHLY, CDR2 FYNNEI. This CDR3 contains 12 residues. Here the CDR3 reads CISGTGDEKLFF. CDR3 DNA sequence: TGTATTTCTGGGACAGGGGATGAAAAACTGTTTTTT.

This chain joins TRBV5-1 and TRBJ1-2, with 7 nucleotides matching TRBD1. The germline V gene encodes CDR1 SGHRS and CDR2 YFSETQ. V lost 2 bases to trimming and J lost 8 bases; unmatched junction nucleotides: 9. The CDR3 is made up of 14 amino acids. Here the CDR3 reads CASSLGGTGEGYTF. The CDR3 DNA follows: TGCGCCAGCAGCTTAGGTGGCACAGGGGAAGGCTACACCTTC.

The CDR3 protein is CSVGTGARSIDGYTF. The CDR3 DNA reads TGCAGCGTCGGGACAGGGGCAAGGTCTATAGATGGCTACACCTTC. This chain uses TRBV29-1 with TRBJ1-2; 10 bases are a match to TRBD1. Germline CDR1 is SQVTM and CDR2 is ANQGSEA. The CDR3 runs 15 residues. The V and J ends lost 6 bases and 6 bases, in that order; junction bases with no gene match: 13. The full variable domain, with the rest looked up from reference TRBV29-1 and TRBJ1-2, is SAVISQKPSRDICQRGTSLTIQCQVDSQVTMMFWYRQQPGQSLTLIATANQGSEATYESGFVIDKFPISRPNLTFSTLTVSNMSPEDSSIYLCSVGTGARSIDGYTFGSGTRLTVV.

The V gene is TRBV2, the J gene TRBJ2-1; TRBD1 matches at 9 bases. The CDR3 runs to 17 residues. Trimming cost V 5 bases and J 3 bases; bases outside gene matches: 11. The germline gives CDR1 SNHLY, CDR2 FYNNEI. The DNA of the CDR3 is TGTGCCAGCAGTCGAGGGTCACAGGGGGCCTTCTACAATGAGCAGTTCTTC. It yields the protein CASSRGSQGAFYNEQFF.

This clone was seen once. The V gene is TRBV7-9, the J gene TRBJ2-1; unclear D gene. The V and J ends lost 7 bases and 3 bases respectively, with 4 bases between them. Germline-derived CDR1 and CDR2 are SEHNR and FQNEAQ (reference sequence). The CDR3 runs to 11 residues. CDR3 residues: CASKYYNEQFF. The CDR3 coding sequence is TGTGCCAGCAAATACTACAATGAGCAGTTCTTC.